Presented here are 13 T cell receptor beta chains from one specimen sequenced in a study of graft-versus-host responses after intestinal transplantation. Using immunoSEQ multiplex PCR, the repertoire was profiled, and TCRdb retains in-frame clones only, with some absent. The sample records around 100,000 clones, roughly nine tenths being singletons. Their antigen targets remain unknown. The sample consisted of unstimulated CD4+ T cells sorted from spleen or lymph node cells, taken before transplant. These receptors came from a human donor who was the organ donor for an intestinal transplant.

J is TRBJ2-5 and V is TRBV7-9; 7 bases map to TRBD2. In germline, CDR1 is SEHNR, CDR2 FQNEAQ (reference sequence). The CDR3 length is 18 residues. Trimming removed 3 bases from V and 1 base from J; junction bases left unmatched: 14. The CDR3 protein is CASSFSLGGVPRQETQYF. CDR3 sequence (DNA): TGTGCCAGCAGCTTCTCCCTGGGGGGGGTCCCTCGCCAAGAGACCCAGTACTTC.

This rearrangement joins TRBV7-9 to TRBJ1-1; no firm D call. V was shortened by 2 bases and J by 3 bases, with 10 bases between the two germline ends. CDR3 length equals 14 residues. Germline assignment: CDR1 SEHNR and CDR2 FQNEAQ (reference sequence). CDR3 sequence: CASSLNPQDTEAFF. Here the CDR3 DNA reads TGTGCCAGCAGCTTAAACCCGCAGGACACTGAAGCTTTCTTT. The full variable domain, rest sourced from reference TRBV7-9 and TRBJ1-1, is DTGVSQNPRHKITKRGQNVTFRCDPISEHNRLYWYRQTLGQGPEFLTYFQNEAQLEKSRLLSDRFSAERPKGSFSTLEIQRTEQGDSAMYLCASSLNPQDTEAFFGQGTRLTVV.

This chain joins TRBV2 and TRBJ1-1; D perhaps matches TRBD1 (5 bases). Per the germline V gene, CDR1 is SNHLY and CDR2 is FYNNEI. The CDR3 is made up of 14 amino acids. The ends were cut back, 6 bases at V and 1 base at J, with 12 bases in the middle. The CDR3 nucleotides are TGTGCCAGCAGCTACCTAACAGGGAACACTGAAGCTTTCTTT. Its protein is CASSYLTGNTEAFF.

The chain links TRBV4-3 to TRBJ1-1, with D possibly matching TRBD1 (5 bases). Germline-derived CDR1 and CDR2 are LGHNA and YSLEER. This CDR3 is built from 14 residues. The germline V and J ends were trimmed by 2 bases and 2 bases, with 9 bases remaining between them. The CDR3 is CASSQLRVNTEAFF. The CDR3 nucleotides read TGCGCCAGCAGCCAACTCAGGGTTAACACTGAAGCTTTCTTT.

The count of this clone is one. The CDR3 region is CASSQDQGMAGANVLTF. Written as DNA, the CDR3 is TGCGCCAGCAGCCAAGACCAGGGAATGGCAGGGGCCAACGTCCTGACTTTC. This sequence joins TRBV4-1 and TRBJ2-6; TRBD1 is a possible D gene (5 bases). There are 17 residues in the CDR3. CDR1 is MGHRA, CDR2 YSYEKL, per germline. V was pared by 0 bases and J by 4 bases, with 13 bases between.

The chain couples TRBV11-2 to TRBJ1-5, with D unclear. Trimming shortened V by 1 base and J by 3 bases, and 4 bases separated the two germline ends. Germline V gene lookup returns CDR1 SGHAT and CDR2 FQNNGV. The CDR3 contains 13 residues. The CDR3 DNA sequence: TGTGCCAGCAGCTTAGGGCTCAATCAGCCCCAGCATTTT. The encoded protein is CASSLGLNQPQHF.

The CDR3, as DNA: TGTGCCAGCAGACAGCAAGAGACCCAGTACTTC. Translating gives CASRQQETQYF. The genes are TRBV6-5 and TRBJ2-5, with D unresolved. This CDR3 contains 11 residues. CDR1 and CDR2 (germline): MNHEY, SVGAGI. V lost 6 bases, J lost 2 bases, and 4 bases lay in between.

The chain carries TRBV19 and TRBJ1-4; TRBD1 matches at 9 bases. The V and J ends lost 3 bases and 4 bases, in that order; junction bases with no gene match: 3. The CDR3 extends over 15 amino acids. The germline V gene has CDR1 LNHDA and CDR2 SQIVND (reference sequence). The CDR3 is CASSIAGQGNEKLFF. CDR3 nucleotide sequence: TGTGCCAGTAGTATTGCGGGACAGGGTAATGAAAAACTGTTTTTT.

This chain uses TRBV6-1 with TRBJ2-2, with a weak D call TRBD2 (6 bases). Deletions cut 2 bases from V and 7 bases from J, with 20 bases between. There are 17 residues in the CDR3. The germline V gene has CDR1 MNHNS and CDR2 SASEGT. The CDR3 sequence is CASSESRYGGAGGELFF. CDR3 in DNA: TGTGCCAGCAGTGAATCGCGCTATGGAGGGGCCGGCGGGGAGCTGTTTTTT.

The V call is TRBV7-2, the J call TRBJ1-2; D gene uncertain. The CDR3 covers 15 residues. Germline V gene data show CDR1 as SGHTA and CDR2 as FQGNSA. The ends were cut back, 2 bases at V and 8 bases at J, with 18 bases in the middle. As DNA, the CDR3 is TGTGCCAGCAGCTTATCCCTGGCGAGGGTGAAGGGCTACACCTTC. Translation: CASSLSLARVKGYTF.

Here the CDR3 DNA reads TGTGCGTACCGGGACACCATTTCCTACAATGAGCAGTTCTTC. It yields the protein CAYRDTISYNEQFF. The chain combines TRBV30 with TRBJ2-1; D may be TRBD1 (6 bases). The germline gives CDR1 GTSNPN, CDR2 SVGIG (reference sequence). The CDR3 is 14 residues long.

The rearrangement joins TRBV27 to TRBJ2-3; D ambiguous. In germline, CDR1 is MNHEY, CDR2 SMNVEV (reference sequence). The CDR3 consists of 14 residues. V lost 6 bases, J lost 4 bases, and 14 bases lay in between. The CDR3 DNA reads as TGTGCCAGCAGCCCCCGCTGGCTAGCAGATACGCAGTATTTT. It is translated as CASSPRWLADTQYF.

The chain joins TRBV29-1 to TRBJ1-2; 11 nucleotides match TRBD1. The CDR3 has 13 residues. Looked up from germline, CDR1 is SQVTM and CDR2 is ANQGSEA. V was pared by 4 bases and J by 7 bases, with 5 bases of the junction left unmatched. This CDR3 is CSVVGQGAPGYTF. The CDR3 DNA sequence: TGCAGCGTTGTTGGACAGGGGGCGCCTGGCTACACCTTC.